What follows is one T cell receptor beta chain and its context. What it binds is not known. The data were obtained in a study of cytomegalovirus exposure and HLA in healthy donors. It was with 60 Vbeta and 13 Jbeta primers that the PCR ran. Data came from immunoSEQ multiplex PCR; TCRdb stores just in-frame clones and leaves some out. This sample has around 130,000 clones; around 8.5% occur once, and the top ten carry 5.5%. In germline, CDR1 is ENHRY, CDR2 SYGVKD. This CDR3 spans 17 amino acids. Deletions cut 4 bases from V and 1 base from J, with 19 bases between. Study-wide points: Analyzed later, most CMV-associated TCR beta chains appeared HLA-restricted. The study found most TCR sequences rare, yet found some public TCRs in many donors. Links to common viral pathogens appeared, in a later analysis, for several of the most significant clusters. The study dropped some indistinguishable V segments, TRBV6-2 and TRBV6-3 among them.

Input material: PBMCs. The clonotype was recovered from a man aged 40-49 years in good health and CMV-seronegative. The chain recombines TRBV10-3 with TRBJ1-2; D is unclear. CDR3 sequence reads: CAISGRKETRLNYGYTF. The DNA of the CDR3 is TGTGCCATCAGTGGAAGAAAGGAAACCCGACTTAACTATGGCTACACCTTC.